The rows below give T cell receptor beta chains drawn from one sample of a study of human T cells and chemical hapten exposure. TCRdb reanalysed the RACE reads using MiXCR and keeps one entry per CDR3 protein. The table has under 65,000 distinct CDR3 sequences, about 9% seen once. The specimen comprised whole blood, sampled in connection with sensitization to the hapten diphenylcyclopropenone (DPC). Receptors originate from a woman in her fifties or sixties with alopecia areata. Some clones in this sample may be carry-over from other donors' samples. The CDR3 runs from the conserved cysteine through the conserved F or W. The order of the fields is V gene, D gene, J gene, clone size, CDR3 DNA, CDR3 protein. A D gene is named only where the DNA matches it firmly. The size of a clone is reported for some rows only, either as once, few or many, or as a class for expanded clones.

TRBV6-5	NA	TRBJ2-7	few	TGTGCCAGCAGAGGAATGCCGGGTCGCGAGCAGTACTTC	CASRGMPGREQYF
TRBV30	TRBD1	TRBJ2-7	many	TGTGCCTGGAGTCGGGGACAGGGTGTAGTGTACGAGCAGTACTTC	CAWSRGQGVVYEQYF
TRBV27	TRBD1	TRBJ1-5	many	TGTGCCAGCAGTGACAGGGGTCAGCCCCAGCATTTT	CASSDRGQPQHF
TRBV10-3	NA	TRBJ1-4	many	TGTGCCATCAGTCGAACAGGAGTAGGTGCAACTAATGAAAAACTGTTTTTT	CAISRTGVGATNEKLFF
TRBV4-2	NA	TRBJ2-3	many	TGTGCCAGCAGCCAAGGAGAAATGGAAACAGATACGCAGTATTTT	CASSQGEMETDTQYF
TRBV9	TRBD1	TRBJ2-1	many	TGTGCCAGCAGCAAGACAGGGTCGGTCTTCTACAATGAGCAGTTCTTC	CASSKTGSVFYNEQFF
TRBV7-9	TRBD1	TRBJ2-3	few	TGTGCCAGCACTCTGACAGGGGGGACAGGGGTCACGCAGTATTTT	CASTLTGGTGVTQYF
TRBV10-3	NA	TRBJ1-6	few	TGTGCCATCAGTGAACCCAATTCACCCCTCCACTTT	CAISEPNSPLHF
TRBV29-1	NA	TRBJ1-4	many	TGCAGCGTTGGAGAGAATGGGGAAAAACTGTTTTTT	CSVGENGEKLFF
TRBV30	TRBD1	TRBJ1-5	few	TGTGCCTGGAGCGAACGGACAGGGAGCAATCAGCCCCAGCATTTT	CAWSERTGSNQPQHF
TRBV27	NA	TRBJ1-1	NA	TGTGCCAGCAGTTTTTTTCAGTTTCCCTCCACTGAAGCTTTCTTT	CASSFFQFPSTEAFF
TRBV7-9	NA	TRBJ2-7	NA	TGTGCCAGCCAGGGGCCCGGGTTTGGCTACGAGCAGTACTTC	CASQGPGFGYEQYF
TRBV3-1	NA	TRBJ2-7	many	TGTGCCAGCAGCCAAGGTCGTCCAGGCGAGCAGTACTTC	CASSQGRPGEQYF
TRBV20-1	NA	TRBJ2-2	many	TGCAGTGCTAGAGAGGATGGGGCCGGGGAGCTGTTTTTT	CSAREDGAGELFF
TRBV20-1	TRBD2	TRBJ2-1	many	TGCAGTGCCCTTCTCGGGAGGGCCTTGGTTGAGCAGTTCTTC	CSALLGRALVEQFF
TRBV4-3	TRBD1	TRBJ1-6	many	TGCGCCAGCAGCCAATTATCCCCGGGACAGGGGAATTCACCCCTCCACTTT	CASSQLSPGQGNSPLHF
TRBV7-9	TRBD2	TRBJ2-3	many	TGTGCCAGCAGCTTAGGTGTTCTGCGGGAGCCGAAACAAAACACAGATACGCAGTATTTT	CASSLGVLREPKQNTDTQYF
TRBV10-3	NA	TRBJ1-1	many	TGTGCCGTGCAGAGGAACACTGAAGCTTTCTTT	CAVQRNTEAFF
TRBV7-2	TRBD2	TRBJ2-5	few	TGTGCCAGCAGCTTAGTGGGCGGGAGTCAAGAGACCCAGTACTTC	CASSLVGGSQETQYF
TRBV5-1	NA	TRBJ2-7	few	TGCGCCAGCAGCTTGAATTATTACGAGCAGTACTTC	CASSLNYYEQYF
TRBV20-1	NA	TRBJ1-4	NA	TGCAGTGCTAGAGCCCACTTGGGTGAAAAACTGTTTTTT	CSARAHLGEKLFF
TRBV20-1	NA	TRBJ2-7	many	TGCAGTGCTAGACGTCAGGGCGACGAGCAGTACTTC	CSARRQGDEQYF
TRBV20-1	NA	TRBJ1-1	many	TGCAGTGCTAGACCCCCGAACACTGAAGCTTTCTTT	CSARPPNTEAFF
TRBV6-2/TRBV6-3	TRBD2	TRBJ2-2	NA	TGTGCCAGCACCCTAGCGGGCTTGGGGGAGCTGTTTTTT	CASTLAGLGELFF
TRBV7-8	TRBD2	TRBJ2-2	NA	TGTGCCAGCAGCTTAATTCCGGGAGGGAACACCGGGGAGCTGTTTTTT	CASSLIPGGNTGELFF
TRBV11-2	NA	TRBJ2-5	many	TGTGCCAGCAGCTTCTTTGGCCTAGATGGACAAGAGACCCAGTACTTC	CASSFFGLDGQETQYF
TRBV25-1	TRBD1	TRBJ1-5	many	TGTGCCAGCACCGGACAGGGTAATCAGCCCCAGCATTTT	CASTGQGNQPQHF
TRBV20-1	TRBD2	TRBJ2-1	many	TGCAGTGCTAGACCTCTAGCGGAGGGCTACAATGAGCAGTTCTTC	CSARPLAEGYNEQFF
TRBV6-2/TRBV6-3	TRBD2	TRBJ2-2	NA	TGTGCCAGCAGTTACAGGGCGGGAGTCAGTTACACCGGGGAGCTGTTTTTT	CASSYRAGVSYTGELFF
TRBV7-2	TRBD1	TRBJ2-7	many	TGTGCCAGCAGCTTAGCGGGGACAGATTTTGCAAGTTGGCACTTC	CASSLAGTDFASWHF
TRBV11-2	NA	TRBJ1-3	many	TGTGCCAGCAGCTTAGATTCTCCAGCTGGAAACACCATATATTTT	CASSLDSPAGNTIYF
TRBV3-1	NA	TRBJ1-5	many	TGTGCCAGCAGCCAAGGCGGAAATCAGCCCCAGCATTTT	CASSQGGNQPQHF
TRBV4-3	TRBD1	TRBJ1-1	NA	TGCGCCAGCAGCCGAGACAGGGGCCGTGGGAACACTGAAGCTTTCTTT	CASSRDRGRGNTEAFF
TRBV29-1	TRBD1	TRBJ1-2	many	TGCAGCGAGGGACAGTTGCCTGGCTATGGCTACACCTTC	CSEGQLPGYGYTF
TRBV5-8	NA	TRBJ1-1	many	TGTGCCAGCAGCCCGCGACAGTATCATAACACTGAAGCTTTCTTT	CASSPRQYHNTEAFF
TRBV7-2	TRBD2	TRBJ2-3	few	TGTGCCAGCAGCCGTGGACTAGCGGTAGTGAGCACAGATACGCAGTATTTT	CASSRGLAVVSTDTQYF
TRBV12-3/TRBV12-4	TRBD2	TRBJ2-1	many	TGTGCCAGCAGTTTGGCTAGCGGGGGCCCGAATGAGCAGTTCTTC	CASSLASGGPNEQFF
TRBV9	NA	TRBJ1-6	many	TGTGCCAGCAGCGTAGCCAACCGCTCACCCCTCCACTTT	CASSVANRSPLHF
TRBV29-1	NA	TRBJ1-1	many	TGCAGCGTTAGAATCGGGGGACTGAACACTGAAGCTTTCTTT	CSVRIGGLNTEAFF
TRBV4-3	TRBD2	TRBJ2-7	many	TGCGCCAGCAGCCAAGAAGGGACTAGCGGGAACGAGCAGTACTTC	CASSQEGTSGNEQYF
TRBV29-1	NA	TRBJ2-3	few	TGCAGCGCCCGACCTGGACTGAGAGATACGCAGTATTTT	CSARPGLRDTQYF
TRBV20-1	TRBD2	TRBJ2-3	NA	TGCAGTGCTAGAGGGATTAGCGGGAACCTGGCAGATACGCAGTATTTT	CSARGISGNLADTQYF
TRBV7-2	TRBD2	TRBJ2-3	NA	TGTGCCAGCAGCTCCCAAGGACTAGCGGTAGATACGCAGTATTTT	CASSSQGLAVDTQYF
TRBV6-6	NA	TRBJ1-6	few	TGTGCCAGCAGACAACAGACGGTTTATAATTCACCCCTCCACTTT	CASRQQTVYNSPLHF
TRBV18	TRBD2	TRBJ2-1	many	TGTGCCAGCTCACTGGGACTACGCAATGAGCAGTTCTTC	CASSLGLRNEQFF
TRBV12-3/TRBV12-4	NA	TRBJ1-4	many	TGTGCCAGCAGTTTCTTCGGGACCGTACGAGAAAAACTGTTTTTT	CASSFFGTVREKLFF
TRBV11-2	NA	TRBJ1-3	NA	TGTGCCAGCAGCTTAGAACGTACGAGAGGAAACACCATATATTTT	CASSLERTRGNTIYF
TRBV6-6	NA	TRBJ2-3	many	TGTGCCAGCAGAGACCCAGATACGCAGTATTTT	CASRDPDTQYF
TRBV16	NA	TRBJ1-5	many	TGTGCCAGCAGCCAAGCGGGGGTTAGCAATCAGCCCCAGCATTTT	CASSQAGVSNQPQHF
TRBV6-2/TRBV6-3	TRBD2	TRBJ2-3	many	TGTGCCAGCAGTTACTCCACTAGCGGGATCACAGATACGCAGTATTTT	CASSYSTSGITDTQYF
TRBV20-1	TRBD2	TRBJ2-7	many	TGCAGTGCCCCCTCCCCCGGGACTAGGAGGTACGAGCAGTACTTC	CSAPSPGTRRYEQYF
TRBV7-2	NA	TRBJ2-7	many	TGTGCCAGCAGCACTTTTTCCGAGCAGTACTTC	CASSTFSEQYF
TRBV27	NA	TRBJ2-1	many	TGTGCCAGCAGCTTTACTAGGTTGTACAATGAGCAGTTCTTC	CASSFTRLYNEQFF
TRBV10-1	NA	TRBJ2-3	many	TGCGCCAGCAGTGAGTTTCGCGGGATCCCAGATACGCAGTATTTT	CASSEFRGIPDTQYF
TRBV20-1	NA	TRBJ1-1	many	TGCAGTGCTAGAGGTTCTGGAGGGTTGGCGGGCACTGAAGCTTTCTTT	CSARGSGGLAGTEAFF
TRBV29-1	NA	TRBJ1-2	few	TGCAGCGTTGGAGCTGATGGCTACACCTTC	CSVGADGYTF
TRBV7-2	TRBD2	TRBJ2-1	many	TGTGCCAGCAGCTTAAGGACTAGCGGGGCAGGCCTACCCTACAATGAGCAGTTCTTC	CASSLRTSGAGLPYNEQFF
TRBV10-3	NA	TRBJ1-6	NA	TGTGCCAGTGGTCAGGGAGGTAATTCACCCCTCCACTTT	CASGQGGNSPLHF
TRBV20-1	NA	TRBJ1-1	many	TGCAGTGCTAGATACGCCGGGTGGGGGATAACTGAAGCTTTCTTT	CSARYAGWGITEAFF